Listed here are 4 T cell receptor beta chains from one sample, sequenced in a study of shared clonotypes between healthy human individuals. Here immunoSEQ multiplex PCR was the method, and the copy in TCRdb shows in-frame clones only, minus some. The sample has fewer than 3 million clones; less than 95% are singletons. The sample consisted of naive CD4+ T cells from PBMCs. Subset described: CD45RA+ positively selected. These receptor sequences come from a young man in good health. Some clones in this sample may be carry-over from other donors' samples.

Concerning this clone itself: Within the sample, other DNA sequences also encode this same CDR3. The genes are TRBV27 and TRBJ2-2, with D possibly called TRBD1 or TRBD2 (5 bases each). V dropped 6 bases and J dropped 0 bases, with 11 bases sitting between them. The germline V gene has CDR1 MNHEY and CDR2 SMNVEV (reference sequence). This CDR3 has 15 amino acids. CDR3 nucleotides: TGTGCCAGCAGACCCGGGACGGCGAACACCGGGGAGCTGTTTTTT. Protein product: CASRPGTANTGELFF.

This clone was counted a few times. V and J are TRBV7-9 and TRBJ2-7; D uncertain. V was shortened by 5 bases and J by 5 bases, with 4 bases between the two germline ends. In germline, CDR1 is SEHNR, CDR2 FQNEAQ (reference sequence). The CDR3 is 10 amino acids. CDR3 coding DNA: TGTGCCAGCAGCGGCCACGAGCAGTACTTC. This translates into CASSGHEQYF.

V is TRBV29-1 and J is TRBJ2-3; D is possibly TRBD1 or TRBD2 (5 bases each). The CDR3 consists of 15 residues. Germline lookup yields CDR1 SQVTM and CDR2 ANQGSEA. The ends were cut back, 7 bases at V and 7 bases at J, with 24 bases in the middle. This CDR3 is CSAEGGGDVAYTQYF. As DNA, the CDR3 is TGCAGCGCCGAAGGTGGGGGAGACGTTGCGTATACGCAGTATTTT.

V usage is TRBV29-1 and J usage is TRBJ1-1; D not certain. Germline lookup yields CDR1 SQVTM and CDR2 ANQGSEA. CDR3 size: 14 residues. The V end lost 7 bases, the J end lost 1 base, and 16 bases lay between the germline ends. The CDR3 sequence is CSAANSGRNTEAFF. CDR3 sequence (DNA): TGCAGCGCTGCAAATTCCGGGAGGAACACTGAAGCTTTCTTT.